This T cell receptor beta chain was found in a study of blood T cell repertoires in COVID-19. On the study more broadly: Collection of acute and convalescent COVID-19 samples took place in the United States, Italy and Spain.

The CDR3 totals 15 residues. The ends lost 6 bases at V and 4 bases at J; junction bases unmatched: 8. Germline lookup yields CDR1 LNHDA and CDR2 SQIVND (reference sequence). Profiled with immunoSEQ multiplex PCR; TCRdb holds only in-frame clones, not every one. The sample shows about 460,000 clones, about 85% of them seen only once. This TCR derives from a woman between 55 and 75 years old who had recovered from COVID-19. Sequencing was done on a sample of PBMCs or T cells enriched from blood (not recorded which). This chain uses TRBV19 with TRBJ1-5; 8 bases line up with TRBD1. The CDR3 sequence: CASRPAGQGNQPQHF. The CDR3 nucleotides are TGTGCCAGTAGACCTGCTGGACAGGGAAATCAGCCCCAGCATTTT.